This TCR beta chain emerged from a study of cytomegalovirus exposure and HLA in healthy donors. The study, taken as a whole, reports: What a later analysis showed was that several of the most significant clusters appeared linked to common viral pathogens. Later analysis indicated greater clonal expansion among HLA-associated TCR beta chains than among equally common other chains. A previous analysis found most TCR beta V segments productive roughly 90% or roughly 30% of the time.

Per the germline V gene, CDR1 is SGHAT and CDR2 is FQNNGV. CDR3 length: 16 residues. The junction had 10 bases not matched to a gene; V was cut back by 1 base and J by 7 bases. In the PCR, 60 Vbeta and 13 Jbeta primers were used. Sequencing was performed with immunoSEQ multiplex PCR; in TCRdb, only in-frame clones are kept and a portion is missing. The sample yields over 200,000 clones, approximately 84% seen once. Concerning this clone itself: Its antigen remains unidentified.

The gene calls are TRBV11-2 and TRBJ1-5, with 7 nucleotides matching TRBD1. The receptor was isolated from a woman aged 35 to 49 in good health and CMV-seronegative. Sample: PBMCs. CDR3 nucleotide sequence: TGTGCCAGCAGCTTAGGCACGTCCCTAGGGGGCCAGCCCCAGCATTTT. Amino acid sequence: CASSLGTSLGGQPQHF.